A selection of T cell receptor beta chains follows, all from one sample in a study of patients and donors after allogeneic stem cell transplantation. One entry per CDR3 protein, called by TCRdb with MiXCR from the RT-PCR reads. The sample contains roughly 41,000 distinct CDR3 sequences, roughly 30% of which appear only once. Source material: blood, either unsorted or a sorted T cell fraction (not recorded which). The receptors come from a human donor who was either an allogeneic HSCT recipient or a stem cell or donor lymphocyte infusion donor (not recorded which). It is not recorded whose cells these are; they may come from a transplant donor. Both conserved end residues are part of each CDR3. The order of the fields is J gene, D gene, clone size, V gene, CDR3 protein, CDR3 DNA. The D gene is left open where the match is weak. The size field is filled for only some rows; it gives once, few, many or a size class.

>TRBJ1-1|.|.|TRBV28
CAAGTTGYTEAFF
TGTGCCGCCGGAACGACAGGCTACACTGAAGCTTTCTTT
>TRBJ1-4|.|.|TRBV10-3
CAISVGRGGKLFF
TGTGCCATCAGTGTAGGACGAGGGGGGAAACTGTTTTTT
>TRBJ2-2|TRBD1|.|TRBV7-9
CASSSRTGVNTGELFF
TGTGCCAGCAGCTCTCGGACAGGTGTGAACACCGGGGAGCTGTTTTTT
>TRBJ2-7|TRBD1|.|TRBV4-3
CASSQEGGTGGLEQYF
TGCGCCAGCAGCCAAGAAGGAGGGACAGGGGGCCTCGAGCAGTACTTC
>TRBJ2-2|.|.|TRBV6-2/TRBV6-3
CASSPLVAFANTGELFF
TGTGCCAGCAGCCCCTTGGTAGCGTTCGCGAACACCGGGGAGCTGTTTTTT
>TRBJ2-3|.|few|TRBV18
CASSPLSGSRTDTQYF
TGTGCCAGCTCACCTTTAAGCGGGTCGCGGACAGATACGCAGTATTTT
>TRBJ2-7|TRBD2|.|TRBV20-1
CSAWPGLGGNEQYF
TGCAGTGCCTGGCCGGGACTAGGAGGAAACGAGCAGTACTTC
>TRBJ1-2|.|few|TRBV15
CATSRDGLYYGYTF
TGTGCCACCAGCAGAGACGGACTTTACTATGGCTACACCTTC
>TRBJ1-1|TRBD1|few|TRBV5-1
CASGRGGAPEAFF
TGCGCCAGCGGGAGAGGGGGCGCTCCTGAAGCTTTCTTT
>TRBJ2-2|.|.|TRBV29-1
CSVRPLLNTGELFF
TGCAGCGTCCGGCCCCTACTCAACACCGGGGAGCTGTTTTTT
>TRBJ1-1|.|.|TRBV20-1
CSARPSYPLRTEAFF
TGCAGTGCTAGACCCTCTTACCCCCTCAGGACTGAAGCTTTCTTT
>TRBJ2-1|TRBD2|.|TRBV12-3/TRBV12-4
CASRRLLAASYNEQFF
TGTGCCAGCAGAAGACTGCTAGCGGCCTCCTACAATGAGCAGTTCTTC
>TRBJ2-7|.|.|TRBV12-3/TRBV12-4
CASSLERVTYEQYF
TGTGCCAGCAGTCTCGAGAGGGTAACCTACGAGCAGTACTTC
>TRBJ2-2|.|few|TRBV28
CAPHDGGLAGELFF
TGTGCCCCCCATGATGGGGGCCTTGCCGGGGAGCTGTTTTTT
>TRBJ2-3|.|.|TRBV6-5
CASSYSLSGPDTQYF
TGTGCCAGCAGTTACTCGTTAAGCGGGCCAGATACGCAGTATTTT
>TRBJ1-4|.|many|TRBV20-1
CSATDHNGEKLFF
TGCAGTGCCACGGACCATAACGGGGAAAAACTGTTTTTT
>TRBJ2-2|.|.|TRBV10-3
CAISDTGKDTGELFF
TGTGCCATCAGTGACACAGGGAAGGACACCGGGGAGCTGTTTTTT
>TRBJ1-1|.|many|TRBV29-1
CSVDRVAEAFF
TGCAGCGTTGACAGGGTCGCTGAAGCTTTCTTT
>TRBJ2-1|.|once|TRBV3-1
CASSNLRGSGDEQFF
TGTGCCAGCAGTAATCTACGGGGAAGTGGGGATGAGCAGTTCTTC
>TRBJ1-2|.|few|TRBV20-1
CSARGDGYTF
TGCAGTGCTAGGGGTGATGGCTACACCTTC
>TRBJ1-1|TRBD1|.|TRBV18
CASSPQGARVWTEAFF
TGTGCCAGCTCACCACAGGGGGCTCGGGTTTGGACTGAAGCTTTCTTT
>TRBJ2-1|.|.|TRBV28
CASSLRGRLSSYNEQFF
TGTGCCAGCAGTTTAAGGGGACGCCTAAGCTCCTACAATGAGCAGTTCTTC
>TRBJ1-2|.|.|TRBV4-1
CASSTPNYGYTF
TGCGCCAGCAGCACGCCTAACTATGGCTACACCTTC
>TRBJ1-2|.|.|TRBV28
CASSSAGDFYGYTF
TGTGCCAGCAGTTCCGCGGGCGACTTCTATGGCTACACCTTC
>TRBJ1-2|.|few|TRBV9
CASSVGEGANYGYTF
TGTGCCAGCAGCGTAGGTGAGGGGGCTAACTATGGCTACACCTTC
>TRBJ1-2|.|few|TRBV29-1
CSVEDYLGYGYTF
TGCAGCGTTGAAGACTACCTCGGCTATGGCTACACCTTC
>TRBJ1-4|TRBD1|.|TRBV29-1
CSVGLQGADEKLFF
TGCAGCGTGGGACTACAGGGGGCTGATGAAAAACTGTTTTTT
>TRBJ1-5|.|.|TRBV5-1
CASSLIGGQQPQHF
TGCGCCAGCAGCTTGATTGGGGGGCAGCAGCCCCAGCATTTT
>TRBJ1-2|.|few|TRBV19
CASSIVGSIVRYTF
TGTGCCAGTAGTATTGTAGGCTCTATCGTGCGCTACACCTTC
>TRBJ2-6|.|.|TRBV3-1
CASSQAQATNVLTF
TGTGCCAGCAGCCAAGCCCAGGCGACCAACGTCCTGACTTTC
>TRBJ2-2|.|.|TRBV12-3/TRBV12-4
CASSLSGGAGPGELFF
TGTGCCAGCAGTTTATCGGGGGGCGCCGGACCCGGGGAGCTGTTTTTT
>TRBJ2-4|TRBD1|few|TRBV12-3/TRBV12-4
CASSHWDRTNIQYF
TGTGCCAGCAGTCATTGGGACAGGACAAACATTCAGTACTTC
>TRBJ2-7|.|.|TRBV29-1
CSVEGGTHSYEQYF
TGCAGCGTTGAGGGGGGGACACACTCCTACGAGCAGTACTTC